This paragraph covers one TCR beta chain sequence. These data come from a study of cytomegalovirus exposure and HLA in healthy donors. This PCR relied on a set of 60 Vbeta primers and 13 Jbeta primers. Using immunoSEQ multiplex PCR, the repertoire was profiled, and TCRdb retains in-frame clones only, with some absent. The table lists 100,000 to 150,000 clones, about two thirds of them singletons. CDR1 is SGHVS, CDR2 FNYEAQ, per germline. The germline V and J ends were trimmed by 5 bases and 4 bases, with 14 bases remaining between them. The CDR3 runs to 15 residues. The source is a man aged 30 to 39 in good health and CMV-seronegative. Sequenced material: PBMCs. The chain recombines TRBV7-6 with TRBJ2-2, with a tentative D call TRBD2 (6 bases). The CDR3 sequence is CASSASGLVTGELFF. CDR3 sequence (DNA): TGTGCCAGCAGCGCCTCGGGACTGGTCACCGGGGAGCTGTTTTTT.